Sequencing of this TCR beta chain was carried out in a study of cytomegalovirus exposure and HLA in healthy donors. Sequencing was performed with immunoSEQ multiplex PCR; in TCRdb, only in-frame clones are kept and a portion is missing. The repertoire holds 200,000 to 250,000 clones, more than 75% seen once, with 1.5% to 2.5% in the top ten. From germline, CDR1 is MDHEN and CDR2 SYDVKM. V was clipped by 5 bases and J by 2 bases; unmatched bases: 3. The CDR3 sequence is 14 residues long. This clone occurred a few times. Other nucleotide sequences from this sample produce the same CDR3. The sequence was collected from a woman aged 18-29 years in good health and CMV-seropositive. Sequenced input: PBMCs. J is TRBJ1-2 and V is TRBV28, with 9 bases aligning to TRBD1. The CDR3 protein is CASSRTGVNYGYTF. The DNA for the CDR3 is TGTGCCAGCAGTCGGACAGGGGTGAACTATGGCTACACCTTC.